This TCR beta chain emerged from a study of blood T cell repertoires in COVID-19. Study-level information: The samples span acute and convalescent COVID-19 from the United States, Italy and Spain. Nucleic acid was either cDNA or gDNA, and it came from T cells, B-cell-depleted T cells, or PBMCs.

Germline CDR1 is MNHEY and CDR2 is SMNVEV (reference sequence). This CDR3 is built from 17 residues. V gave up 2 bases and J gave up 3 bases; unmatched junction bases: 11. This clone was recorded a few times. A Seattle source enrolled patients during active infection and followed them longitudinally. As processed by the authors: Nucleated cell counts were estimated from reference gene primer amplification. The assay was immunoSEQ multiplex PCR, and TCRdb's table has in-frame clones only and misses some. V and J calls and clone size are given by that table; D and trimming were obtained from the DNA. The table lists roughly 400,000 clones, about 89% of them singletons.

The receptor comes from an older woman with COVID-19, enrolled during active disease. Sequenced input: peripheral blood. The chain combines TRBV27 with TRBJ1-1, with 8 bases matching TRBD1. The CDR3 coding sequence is TGTGCCAGCAGTTTAACGGCCCGGACAGGGATGGACACTGAAGCTTTCTTT. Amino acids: CASSLTARTGMDTEAFF.